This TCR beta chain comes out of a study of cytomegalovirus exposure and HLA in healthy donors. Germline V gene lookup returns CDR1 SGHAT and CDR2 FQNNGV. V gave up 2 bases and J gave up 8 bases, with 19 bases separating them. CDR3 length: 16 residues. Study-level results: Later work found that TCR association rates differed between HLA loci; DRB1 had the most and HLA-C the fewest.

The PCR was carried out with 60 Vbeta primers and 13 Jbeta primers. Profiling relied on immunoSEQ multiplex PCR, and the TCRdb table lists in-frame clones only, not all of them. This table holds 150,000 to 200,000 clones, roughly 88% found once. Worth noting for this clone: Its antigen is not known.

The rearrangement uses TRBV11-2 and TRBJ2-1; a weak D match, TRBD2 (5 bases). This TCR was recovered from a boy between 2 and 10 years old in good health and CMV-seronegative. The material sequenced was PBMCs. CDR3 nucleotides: TGTGCCAGCAGCTTATTTAAACCCGGGAAGAGCGATGAGCAGTTCTTC. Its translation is CASSLFKPGKSDEQFF.